The 21 T cell receptor beta chains listed next were all sequenced from one sample in a study of T cells in Graves' hyperthyroidism and ophthalmopathy. RNA transcripts were the template for amplifying TCR beta CDR3 regions. The TCR CDR3 was amplified in a first-round RT-PCR using the HTBI primer set. From the multiplex PCR reads, TCRdb called clonotypes with MiXCR, one entry per CDR3 protein. The data show around 390,000 distinct CDR3 sequences, more than 14% seen once. Sequences were obtained from blood. The receptors stem from a woman in her twenties or thirties with Graves' ophthalmopathy.

The chain joins TRBV4-2 to TRBJ1-1; D possibly corresponds to TRBD1 (6 bases). V lost 2 bases, J lost 11 bases, and 15 bases lay in between. This CDR3 is built from 13 residues. Looked up from germline, CDR1 is LGHNA and CDR2 is YNFKEQ. CDR3 protein: CASSQTFTGGAFF. The DNA for the CDR3 is TGTGCCAGCAGCCAAACATTTACCGGGGGCGCTTTCTTT.

At least ten counts were recorded for this clonotype. The rearrangement uses TRBV7-2 and TRBJ2-3; 7 bases line up with TRBD2. V lost 9 bases, J lost 2 bases, and 8 bases stayed unmatched. Germline lookup yields CDR1 SGHTA and CDR2 FQGNSA. The CDR3 consists of 14 residues. Here the CDR3 reads CASTASGVTDTQYF. The CDR3 DNA is TGTGCCAGTACCGCGAGCGGGGTCACAGATACGCAGTATTTT.

This clonotype was counted ten times or more. The chain combines TRBV18 with TRBJ2-3; 9 nucleotides match TRBD2. V lost 4 bases and J lost 0; bases outside the gene matches: 5. CDR3 size: 16 residues. Germline V gene lookup returns CDR1 KGHSH and CDR2 LQKENI. This chain's CDR3 is CASSRGLASSTDTQYF. In DNA form, the CDR3 reads TGTGCCAGCTCACGGGGACTAGCCTCTAGCACAGATACGCAGTATTTT.

The J gene is TRBJ2-1, the V gene TRBV12-3 or TRBV12-4; 9 bases match TRBD2. Losses at the gene ends were 10 bases for V and 0 bases for J; bases not matched to a gene: 7. This CDR3 has 15 amino acids. CDR3 sequence (DNA): TGTGCCACCTCCATAGCGGGGGTCTCCTACAATGAGCAGTTCTTC. This codes for CATSIAGVSYNEQFF.

The table lists this clonotype with many counts. The chain couples TRBV20-1 to TRBJ2-1, with D possibly matching TRBD2 (5 bases). V was trimmed by 0 bases and J by 0 bases, leaving 12 bases between them. The CDR3 contains 16 residues. The germline V gene encodes CDR1 DFQATT and CDR2 SNEGSKA (reference sequence). CDR3 DNA: TGCAGTGCTAGAGAAAGCGGAACCAGCTCCTACAATGAGCAGTTCTTC. This gives the protein CSARESGTSSYNEQFF.

This clonotype has at least ten counts. The rearrangement joins TRBV28 to TRBJ1-5; D is unresolved. The CDR3 totals 14 residues. CDR1 and CDR2 from the germline V gene are MDHEN and SYDVKM. Trimming left V 6 bases short and J 9 bases short, with 18 bases between. CDR3 sequence: CASRERTETAPQHF. DNA for the CDR3: TGTGCCAGCAGGGAAAGGACCGAGACGGCGCCCCAGCATTTT. The variable domain in full, with the rest retrieved from reference TRBV28 and TRBJ1-5, is DVKVTQSSRYLVKRTGEKVFLECVQDMDHENMFWYRQDPGLGLRLIYFSYDVKMKEKGDIPEGYSVSREKKERFSLILESASTNQTSMYLCASRERTETAPQHFGDGTRLSIL.

This clonotype was found many times. This chain connects TRBV11-2 to TRBJ2-1; D is ambiguous. The ends were cut back, 3 bases at V and 8 bases at J, with 11 bases in the middle. Germline lookup yields CDR1 SGHAT and CDR2 FQNNGV. The CDR3 runs to 13 residues. CDR3 protein: CASSFFVGDEQFF. The CDR3 nucleotides are TGTGCCAGCAGCTTTTTCGTCGGCGATGAGCAGTTCTTC.

The rearrangement uses TRBV19 and TRBJ1-2; TRBD1 matches at 8 bases. CDR1 and CDR2 from the germline V gene are LNHDA and SQIVND (reference sequence). The CDR3 sequence is 14 residues long. V lost 4 bases, J lost 4 bases, and 5 bases stayed unmatched. CDR3 sequence reads: CASSTPGGGYGYTF. CDR3 DNA: TGTGCCAGTAGTACCCCAGGGGGCGGCTATGGCTACACCTTC.

This clonotype was picked up many times. V and J are TRBV27 and TRBJ2-7; 9 bases agree with TRBD2. The CDR3 totals 14 residues. CDR1 and CDR2 (germline): MNHEY, SMNVEV (reference sequence). Trimming removed 2 bases from V and 5 bases from J; junction bases left unmatched: 4. CDR3 sequence (DNA): TGTGCCAGCAGTTTACTAGCGGGGCATAACGAGCAGTACTTC. Translating it yields CASSLLAGHNEQYF.

About this clonotype: A single base separates this from a much larger clone, so it may be a read error. This chain uses TRBV20-1 with TRBJ2-3, with D uncertain. The CDR3 is 11 amino acids. Germline loops: CDR1 DFQATT, CDR2 SNEGSKA (reference sequence). The CDR3 loop reads CSAPRKDTRYF. Written as DNA, the CDR3 is TGCAGTGCACCTCGTAAAGATACGCGGTATTTT.

This clonotype was found many times. The chain carries TRBV30 and TRBJ2-3; D unclear. The CDR3 spans 10 residues. V lost 2 bases to trimming and J lost 5 bases, with 2 bases between them. CDR1 is GTSNPN, CDR2 SVGIG, per germline (reference sequence). Written as DNA, the CDR3 is TGTGCCTGGAGTTTAGATACGCAGTATTTT. Protein product: CAWSLDTQYF.

The CDR3 DNA is TGTGCCAGCAGTCCCGGACTAGTTGGCCCAGATACGCAGTATTTT. This translates into CASSPGLVGPDTQYF. The chain is built from TRBV7-2 and TRBJ2-3, with TRBD2 matching 7 bases. The V gene end was trimmed by 6 bases and the J gene end by 4 bases; junction bases not matched to a gene: 10. CDR1 is SGHTA, CDR2 FQGNSA, per germline. The CDR3 consists of 15 residues.

This clonotype was observed at least ten times. V and J are TRBV30 and TRBJ2-7; TRBD1 matches at 10 bases. Losses at the gene ends were 5 bases for V and 0 bases for J; bases not matched to a gene: 4. The CDR3 length is 14 residues. Germline V gene sequence: CDR1 GTSNPN, CDR2 SVGIG (reference sequence). CDR3 coding DNA: TGTGCCTGGCGGGGACAGGGGCTCTCCTACGAGCAGTACTTC. It codes for CAWRGQGLSYEQYF.

This clonotype was observed at least ten times. CDR3 bases: TGCGCCAGCAGCTCCCGGGACAGGGGGTTTATTGAGCAGTTCTTC. This sequence encodes CASSSRDRGFIEQFF. The chain employs TRBV5-1 and TRBJ2-1; TRBD1 agrees at 11 bases. CDR3 length equals 15 residues. V dropped 3 bases and J dropped 9; count of bases not matched to a gene: 8. Germline V gene lookup returns CDR1 SGHRS and CDR2 YFSETQ.

This clonotype was found many times. This chain uses TRBV7-9 with TRBJ2-1, with 8 bases fitting TRBD2. The trim removed 5 bases at V and 7 bases at J, leaving 16 bases unmatched. The V gene's germline CDR1 is SEHNR and CDR2 FQNEAQ (reference sequence). This CDR3 is built from 17 residues. CDR3 region: CASSPTKNGGGRNEQFF. The CDR3 DNA reads TGTGCCAGCAGCCCTACGAAAAATGGCGGGGGGCGGAATGAGCAGTTCTTC. Together with reference TRBV7-9 and TRBJ2-1, the CDR3 gives the full variable domain: DTGVSQNPRHKITKRGQNVTFRCDPISEHNRLYWYRQTLGQGPEFLTYFQNEAQLEKSRLLSDRFSAERPKGSFSTLEIQRTEQGDSAMYLCASSPTKNGGGRNEQFFGPGTRLTVL.

CDR3 sequence: CASSRDSFSGANVLTF. As DNA, the CDR3 is TGTGCCAGCAGCCGAGACAGCTTCTCTGGGGCCAACGTCCTGACTTTC. The gene calls are TRBV6-1 and TRBJ2-6, with a possible D match to TRBD1 (5 bases). The CDR3 contains 16 residues. Per germline, CDR1 MNHNS and CDR2 SASEGT. Trimming shortened V by 6 bases and J by 0 bases, and 12 bases separated the two germline ends.

This clonotype showed up just a few times. The CDR3 DNA reads TGTGCCAGCAGCACCCTAGCAGACACAGATACGCAGTATTTT. Its translation: CASSTLADTDTQYF. The chain couples TRBV6-1 to TRBJ2-3; D is perhaps TRBD2 (5 bases). Germline CDR1 is MNHNS and CDR2 is SASEGT. Trimming took 6 bases from V and 2 from J, leaving 12 bases between them. The CDR3 is 14 amino acids.

This clonotype was observed at least ten times. This chain joins TRBV6-1 and TRBJ2-6; maybe TRBD1 (5 bases). There are 16 residues in the CDR3. Trimming removed 6 bases at V and 2 bases at J, with 14 bases between. Germline V gives CDR1 MNHNS, CDR2 SASEGT. The CDR3 DNA reads TGTGCCAGCAGGACAGTGACCCTCCCTGGGGCCAACGTCCTGACTTTC. As protein: CASRTVTLPGANVLTF.

This clonotype occurred many times. V and J are TRBV20-1 and TRBJ2-3; 10 nucleotides line up with TRBD2. The CDR3 extends over 17 amino acids. Germline V gives CDR1 DFQATT, CDR2 SNEGSKA (reference sequence). The trim removed 0 bases at V and 1 base at J, leaving 7 bases unmatched. CDR3 DNA: TGCAGTGCTAGAGATCATCTAGCGGGGGTCCGCACAGATACGCAGTATTTT. It specifies CSARDHLAGVRTDTQYF.

Ten or more counts support this clonotype. The chain combines TRBV9 with TRBJ2-3; D perhaps matches TRBD1 (6 bases). Trimming left V 3 bases short and J 3 bases short, with 14 bases between. Germline lookup yields CDR1 SGDLS and CDR2 YYNGEE. The length of the CDR3 is 15 residues. As DNA, the CDR3 is TGTGCCAGCAGCGACAATCAGGGGATAACAGATACGCAGTATTTT. Protein sequence: CASSDNQGITDTQYF. The variable domain in full, with the rest retrieved from reference TRBV9 and TRBJ2-3, is DSGVTQTPKHLITATGQRVTLRCSPRSGDLSVYWYQQSLDQGLQFLIQYYNGEERAKGNILERFSAQQFPDLHSELNLSSLELGDSALYFCASSDNQGITDTQYFGPGTRLTVL.

This clonotype was picked up many times. The rearrangement uses TRBV10-3 and TRBJ1-5; 9 nucleotides agree with TRBD1. Unmatched junction bases numbered 7, after V lost 3 bases and J lost 4 bases. This CDR3 is built from 16 residues. CDR1 ENHRY and CDR2 SYGVKD come from the germline V gene. CDR3 DNA: TGTGCCATCAGTGAAGGTACAGGGGGCACTAATCAGCCCCAGCATTTT. This sequence encodes CAISEGTGGTNQPQHF.